This entry lists 26 T cell receptor beta chains sequenced from one sample in a study of T cell responses to AZD1222 COVID-19 vaccine (dated by TCRdb to the early 2020s). Libraries were built with the immunoSEQ multiplex PCR assay. TCRdb carries this immuneACCESS record with in-frame sequences only. Its versions omit some clonotypes, under half of them owing to an unresolved V gene in the studies checked, with the rest unexplained. The table for this sample lists about 130,000 clones; roughly nine tenths of them were counted only once. The ten largest account for 4.4% of the sample. The time point label for this specimen denotes: baseline before first vaccination. The starting material was peripheral blood, obtained on day 0 of AZD1222 vaccination. The receptors were sampled from an adult in good health.

The V and J genes are TRBV9 and TRBJ1-2, with D perhaps matching TRBD1 (5 bases). CDR1 and CDR2 from the germline V gene are SGDLS and YYNGEE. Deletions cut 7 bases from V and 2 bases from J, with 12 bases between. The CDR3 loop spans 13 amino acids. CDR3 sequence reads: CASGSTANYGYTF. CDR3 nucleotide sequence: TGTGCCAGCGGGTCGACAGCGAACTATGGCTACACCTTC.

This sequence joins TRBV6-4 and TRBJ2-3; no clear D gene. Germline lookup yields CDR1 MRHNA and CDR2 SNTAGT. This CDR3 is built from 12 residues. V lost 0 bases and J lost 5, with 3 bases in between. The CDR3 sequence is CASSDSGDTQYF. The DNA for the CDR3 is TGTGCCAGCAGTGACTCGGGAGATACGCAGTATTTT.

The chain recombines TRBV30 with TRBJ2-2; no clear D gene. This CDR3 has 15 residues. Germline CDR1 is GTSNPN and CDR2 is SVGIG (reference sequence). Trimming shortened V by 0 bases and J by 2 bases, and 10 bases separated the two germline ends. In DNA form, the CDR3 reads TGTGCCTGGAGTGTTATTCGGTCAAACACCGGGGAGCTGTTTTTT. Protein sequence: CAWSVIRSNTGELFF.

V is TRBV28 and J is TRBJ1-6; maybe TRBD1 (5 bases). This CDR3 is 15 amino acids long. CDR1 and CDR2 from the germline V gene are MDHEN and SYDVKM. V gave up 8 bases and J gave up 1 base, with 12 bases separating them. The CDR3 loop is CASHSRESYNSPLHF. CDR3 bases: TGTGCCAGCCACTCCAGGGAATCCTATAATTCACCCCTCCACTTT.

This rearrangement joins TRBV5-6 to TRBJ2-1; the match to TRBD2 covers 13 bases. V gave up 6 bases and J gave up 10 bases; unmatched junction bases: 10. There are 15 residues in the CDR3. In germline, CDR1 is SGHDT, CDR2 YYEEEE. The CDR3: CASTLAGTSGAEQFF. CDR3 DNA sequence: TGTGCCAGCACCCTGGCCGGGACTAGCGGGGCCGAGCAGTTCTTC.

Only a few counts were recorded for this clone. The rearrangement joins TRBV4-1 to TRBJ2-1; 7 bases match TRBD2. Trimming cost V 4 bases and J 0 bases; bases outside gene matches: 3. CDR1 and CDR2 (germline): MGHRA, YSYEKL. The CDR3 sequence is 15 residues long. For the CDR3, the DNA is TGCGCCAGCAGCCTGACTAGCAGCTCCTACAATGAGCAGTTCTTC. It translates to CASSLTSSSYNEQFF.

This chain uses TRBV9 with TRBJ1-5; 7 bases map to TRBD1. CDR3 length: 15 residues. Germline V gives CDR1 SGDLS, CDR2 YYNGEE. Trimming took 4 bases from V and 5 from J; bases not matched to a gene: 9. The CDR3 loop is CASSPQGTAHQPQHF. As DNA, the CDR3 is TGTGCCAGCAGCCCTCAAGGGACAGCGCATCAGCCCCAGCATTTT.

The rearrangement joins TRBV28 to TRBJ2-1, with D perhaps assigned TRBD1 or TRBD2 (5 bases each). Trimming stripped 1 base from V and 6 bases from J, with 19 bases between. The CDR3 length is 17 residues. From germline, CDR1 is MDHEN and CDR2 SYDVKM. The CDR3 here is CASSLLSGHTARNEQFF. CDR3 DNA: TGTGCCAGCAGTTTATTGTCGGGGCACACCGCTCGCAATGAGCAGTTCTTC.

This chain links TRBV30 with TRBJ1-1, with 8 bases aligning to TRBD1. CDR3 length equals 15 residues. Germline values: CDR1 GTSNPN, CDR2 SVGIG (reference sequence). V shed 0 bases, J shed 10 bases, and the junction held 13 bases outside the gene matches. The CDR3 is CAWSVQVGTGISAFF. DNA of the CDR3: TGTGCCTGGAGTGTACAGGTGGGGACAGGAATTTCAGCTTTCTTT.

This chain links TRBV5-1 with TRBJ1-1, with a weak D call TRBD1 (5 bases). Trimming stripped 4 bases from V and 1 base from J, with 14 bases between. The germline CDR1 and CDR2 sequences are SGHRS and YFSETQ. The CDR3 runs 15 residues. The CDR3 protein is CASSVGGRTNTEAFF. In nucleotides, the CDR3 is TGCGCCAGCAGCGTCGGGGGACGGACGAACACTGAAGCTTTCTTT.

CDR3 DNA sequence: TGTGCCACCAGTGATCGGGCCTGGAGCGGGGAGACCCAGTACTTC. Its translation: CATSDRAWSGETQYF. This rearrangement joins TRBV24-1 to TRBJ2-5; D is possibly TRBD2 (6 bases). CDR3 length equals 15 residues. Germline lookup yields CDR1 KGHDR and CDR2 SFDVKD. V dropped 3 bases and J dropped 5 bases, with 15 bases sitting between them.

This clone was recorded a few times. The chain has TRBV19 and TRBJ2-3; D might be TRBD2 (6 bases). The CDR3 consists of 16 residues. Germline CDR1 is LNHDA and CDR2 is SQIVND (reference sequence). With 1 base removed from V and 4 bases from J, the gap between germline ends came to 15 bases. The CDR3 sequence is CASSIVGGRRADTQYF. For the CDR3, the DNA is TGTGCCAGTAGTATAGTCGGAGGGAGAAGGGCAGATACGCAGTATTTT.

The rearrangement links TRBV9 to TRBJ2-3, with a tentative D call TRBD2 (6 bases). This CDR3 is built from 15 residues. Trimming took off 0 bases at V and 6 bases at J, with 14 bases between the two ends. Germline V lookup: CDR1 SGDLS, CDR2 YYNGEE. CDR3 sequence: CASSVDGSSPDTQYF. The CDR3 DNA is TGTGCCAGCAGCGTAGACGGGAGCAGCCCTGATACGCAGTATTTT.

CDR3 sequence: CASSQGYPGTGLSYGYTF. CDR3 DNA: TGTGCCAGCAGCCAAGGGTACCCCGGGACAGGGTTATCCTATGGCTACACCTTC. The chain combines TRBV3-1 (or the pseudogene TRBV3-2) with TRBJ1-2; TRBD1 agrees at 9 bases. V lost 1 base to trimming and J lost 4 bases; unmatched junction nucleotides: 13. Germline-derived CDR1 and CDR2 are LGHDT and YNNKEL (reference sequence). The CDR3 length is 18 residues.

The CDR3 DNA follows: TGCAGCGTTGAAGACAGACCGGGAGTAGCATACAATGAGCAGTTCTTC. This encodes CSVEDRPGVAYNEQFF. This chain uses TRBV29-1 with TRBJ2-1; D is perhaps TRBD2 (6 bases). The V end lost 0 bases, the J end lost 4 bases, and 16 bases lay between the germline ends. The germline V gene has CDR1 SQVTM and CDR2 ANQGSEA. CDR3 size: 16 residues.

V and J are TRBV10-3 and TRBJ1-1; the D gene is possibly TRBD1 (5 bases). Germline CDR1 ENHRY, CDR2 SYGVKD. This CDR3 is 15 amino acids long. V lost 0 bases to trimming and J lost 3 bases, with 11 bases between them. In DNA form, the CDR3 reads TGTGCCATCAGTGAGTCGAAAGGGACGGACACTGAAGCTTTCTTT. It yields the protein CAISESKGTDTEAFF.

This clone was seen once. The gene calls are TRBV9 and TRBJ1-6; 7 bases match TRBD1. In germline, CDR1 is SGDLS, CDR2 YYNGEE. The CDR3 is made up of 16 amino acids. J gave up 0 bases and V 3 bases, and 3 bases lay outside the gene matches. This chain's CDR3 is CASSGGQSSYNSPLHF. The CDR3 DNA is TGTGCCAGCAGCGGGGGACAGAGCTCCTATAATTCACCCCTCCACTTT.

The DNA for the CDR3 is TGTGCCAGCAGCTTGCAGGGGGGGCTCGTCTTGAAGACCCAGTACTTC. This encodes CASSLQGGLVLKTQYF. The V gene is TRBV5-4, the J gene TRBJ2-5; tentatively, D is TRBD1 or TRBD2 (7 bases each). CDR1 and CDR2 (germline): SGHNT, YYREEE (reference sequence). Trimming stripped 1 base from V and 6 bases from J, with 19 bases between. This CDR3 has 16 amino acids.

This chain uses TRBV7-9 with TRBJ2-1, with D maybe TRBD2 (6 bases). Germline loops: CDR1 SEHNR, CDR2 FQNEAQ (reference sequence). V lost 1 base, J lost 6 bases, and 13 bases lay in between. The CDR3 totals 15 residues. For the CDR3, the DNA is TGTGCCAGCAGCTTAGGAACTAGCAACGGCAATGAGCAGTTCTTC. Its translation is CASSLGTSNGNEQFF.

CDR3 sequence reads: CASSQGQGAGTGELFF. The DNA of the CDR3 is TGTGCCAGTAGCCAGGGACAGGGGGCGGGCACCGGGGAGCTGTTTTTT. The genes are TRBV19 and TRBJ2-2; TRBD1 matches at 12 bases. V dropped 6 bases and J dropped 4; count of bases not matched to a gene: 6. There are 16 residues in the CDR3. Germline assignment: CDR1 LNHDA and CDR2 SQIVND (reference sequence).

The chain links TRBV5-8 to TRBJ1-1; D gene unclear. CDR3 length: 13 residues. V lost 0 bases to trimming and J lost 1 base, with 4 bases between them. In germline, CDR1 is SGHTS, CDR2 YDEGEE. CDR3 region: CASSLAANTEAFF. The DNA for the CDR3 is TGTGCCAGCAGCTTGGCAGCGAACACTGAAGCTTTCTTT.

As DNA, the CDR3 is TGTGCCAGCTCGACATACAATGAGCAGTTCTTC. Translating it yields CASSTYNEQFF. J is TRBJ2-1 and V is TRBV28; D remains ambiguous. The V end was cut by 8 bases, the J end by 4 bases, with 6 bases between. The CDR3 is 11 amino acids. Per the germline V gene, CDR1 is MDHEN and CDR2 is SYDVKM.

This chain links TRBV6-5 with TRBJ1-1, with 7 bases that match TRBD1. This CDR3 has 14 amino acids. From germline, CDR1 is MNHEY and CDR2 SVGAGI. After removal of 6 bases from V and 4 bases from J, the junction contained 8 bases not matched to a gene. The CDR3 nucleotides read TGTGCCAGCAGAATGGACAGGTGGGTCACTGAAGCTTTCTTT. Its protein product is CASRMDRWVTEAFF.

The chain has TRBV3-1 (or the pseudogene TRBV3-2) and TRBJ2-5; TRBD2 agrees at 8 bases. V shed 1 base and J 5 bases; nucleotides not matched to a gene: 6. Germline CDR1 is LGHDT and CDR2 is YNNKEL (reference sequence). The CDR3 consists of 15 residues. CDR3 sequence reads: CASSQVLSGAETQYF. The CDR3 nucleotides are TGTGCCAGCAGCCAAGTTCTTAGCGGGGCGGAGACCCAGTACTTC.

The chain is built from TRBV7-2 and TRBJ1-2; perhaps TRBD1 as D (6 bases). The CDR3 spans 13 residues. Deletions cut 4 bases from V and 5 bases from J, with 11 bases between. Germline V CDR1 and CDR2: SGHTA, FQGNSA. Here the CDR3 reads CASSSDSSYGYTF. CDR3 DNA sequence: TGTGCCAGCAGCTCGGACAGTTCTTATGGCTACACCTTC.

The V call is TRBV25-1, the J call TRBJ2-1; D gene ambiguous. The germline V gene encodes CDR1 MGHDK and CDR2 SYGVNS. This CDR3 contains 10 residues. The V and J ends lost 6 bases and 8 bases respectively, with 5 bases between them. The CDR3 region has the DNA TGTGCCAGCAGAAGCGATGAGCAGTTCTTC. This encodes CASRSDEQFF. The full variable domain, rest sourced from reference TRBV25-1 and TRBJ2-1, is EADIYQTPRYLVIGTGKKITLECSQTMGHDKMYWYQQDPGMELHLIHYSYGVNSTEKGDLSSESTVSRIRTEHFPLTLESARPSHTSQYLCASRSDEQFFGPGTRLTVL.